Here is one T cell receptor (beta chain) with its context. Which antigen it targets is not known. One end of the junction is discordant with germline, which a read error may explain. The sample is drawn from a study of blood T cells in healthy people across ages (dated by TCRdb to the mid-2010s). In the study overall: Template switching captured roughly one uniquely barcoded TCR beta cDNA molecule per two T cells in model experiments. The study measured age-related changes in TCR beta repertoire diversity using deep sequencing normalized with unique cDNA molecular identifiers. Donors were grouped into four age groups: young (average about 15 years), middle-aged (about 38), aged (approximately 58) and long-lived (about 82). To avoid experimental bias, donors of different ages were randomly spread across the sequencing lanes. Using the same blood draw, the study looked at two additional independent replicas of 1 million unique cDNA reads for two donors, one aged 18 to 30 and the other aged 80 or older.

Summary of the overall study and its limitations: Bulk unsorted PBMC profiling prevented conclusive comparison of naive and antigen-experienced compartments. Donor CMV infection status was unknown, potentially confounding age-related changes in expanded clonotypes. Observed TCR beta diversity per million T cells fell roughly linearly with age, and a significant reduction was already apparent by age roughly 40. The percentage of naive T cells measured by flow cytometry correlated strongly with observed TCR beta diversity. Compared with the aged group, more naive CD4+ T cells, fewer expanded clones and increased TCR diversity were shown by the long-lived group, suggesting age selection. Total diversity estimates from one million sequenced T cells were considered lower bounds and underestimates.

Systemically healthy Caucasian individuals from Russia, roughly 40 in total and aged roughly 6 to 90 years, were included as donors. Each donor gave ten milliliters of peripheral blood, collected into EDTA-treated Vacutainer tubes. PBMCs were isolated by Ficoll-Paque density-gradient centrifugation, with at least 6 million obtained per sample. Total RNA was extracted from PBMCs with Trizol reagent, with at least 5.5 micrograms obtained per sample. For every donor, flow cytometry on a PBMC aliquot measured the percentage of naive CD45RAhigh/CD27high T cells. Library preparation used 5' RACE. Sequencing used an Illumina HiSeq 2500. A second PCR of 7 to 11 cycles was performed with a sample-barcoded 5' primer and a J-beta primer mix. A unique molecular identifier was introduced onto each TCR beta cDNA molecule by a template-switch 5' adaptor carrying 12 random nucleotides. Each sample yielded at least 3 million CDR3-containing paired-end reads. All of the RNA was converted into first-strand cDNA using the Mint cDNA synthesis kit, with a TRBC-specific oligonucleotide serving as the primer. After uracil-DNA glycosylase treatment, a first 18-cycle PCR used universal primers M1SS and BC2_uni_R on all cDNA. The paper's data handling went like this. Normalization of each sample was performed by random selection of 1 million high-quality reads, each carrying a distinct molecular identifier. Reads with shared molecular identifiers were discarded instead of being binned into consensus sequences. CDR3 identification, clonotype clustering and error correction used MiTCR with a Q25 quality threshold and the strictest error-elimination algorithm. A nonparametric unseen species model with Euler transformation was used to estimate lower-bound total TCR beta diversity. TCRdb handled the public reads itself, with Q25 trimming in fastp and clone calling in MiXCR, and kept productive beta chains. Entries that share a CDR3 protein sequence are merged under the most common genes and DNA. For this entry, the V and J calls and clone size follow TCRdb and not the study's own pipeline. This sample comprises some 900,000 distinct CDR3 sequences, about 30% of them detected only once. The ten largest clones take up approximately 15% of the sample.

The germline V gene sets CDR1 to SGHTA and CDR2 to FQGNSA. Taken from cysteine to phenylalanine, the CDR3 has 15 residues. Just CDR3 DNA is preserved here, 45 bases in frame from base 1. Sequencing was carried out using blood. The receptor's source is a woman older than 75 in good health. The chain was built from TRBV7-2 and TRBJ2-1; perhaps TRBD1 is the D gene, with 7 bases matching. The CDR3 corresponds to CASSFQGGFYNKQFF. The DNA sequence reads TGTGCCAGCAGCTTCCAGGGGGGTTTCTACAATAAGCAGTTCTTC.